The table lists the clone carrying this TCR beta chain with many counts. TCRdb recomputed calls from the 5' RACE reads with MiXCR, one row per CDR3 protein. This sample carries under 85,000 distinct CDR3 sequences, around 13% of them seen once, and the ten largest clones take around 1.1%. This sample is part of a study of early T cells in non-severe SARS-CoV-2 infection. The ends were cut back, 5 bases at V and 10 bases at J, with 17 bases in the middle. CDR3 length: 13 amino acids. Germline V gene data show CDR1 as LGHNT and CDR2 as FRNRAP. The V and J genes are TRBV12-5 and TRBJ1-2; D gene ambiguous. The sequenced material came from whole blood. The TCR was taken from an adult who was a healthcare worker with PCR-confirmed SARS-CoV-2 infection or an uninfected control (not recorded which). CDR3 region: CASGAGAYWDYTF. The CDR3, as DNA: TGTGCTAGTGGTGCGGGCGCCTACTGGGACTACACCTTC.